A selection of T cell receptor beta chains follows, all from one sample in a study of lymphopenia after photon versus proton radiotherapy. The data were produced by immunoSEQ multiplex PCR, yet TCRdb's version contains in-frame clones alone and is incomplete. The sample lists roughly 45,000 clones, about 85% occurring once. Here the sequenced sample was peripheral blood, taken from a patient treated with photon-based radiotherapy. The receptors derive from a man aged 40-50 years with gastric cancer. The conserved cysteine and the conserved F or W are not part of the CDR3 here. Each record gives: V gene, J gene, CDR3 protein.

V: TRBV6-4
J: TRBJ2-7
CDR3: ASSVPEGRRQY

V: TRBV14
J: TRBJ2-5
CDR3: ASSPMTGRETQY

V: TRBV5-4
J: TRBJ1-2
CDR3: AGRGGAGLPNYGYT

V: TRBV5-4
J: TRBJ2-3
CDR3: ASSLVAGGDTQY

V: TRBV7-9
J: TRBJ1-1
CDR3: ASSLVNTEAF

V: TRBV5-6
J: TRBJ2-5
CDR3: ASSLGRGETQY

V: TRBV18
J: TRBJ1-2
CDR3: ASSPSGSGAEGYT

V: TRBV9
J: TRBJ1-2
CDR3: ASSGVSYGYT

V: TRBV9
J: TRBJ2-3
CDR3: ASSVGGGQRDTQY

V: TRBV6-5
J: TRBJ1-2
CDR3: ASSPGVYGYT

V: TRBV6-1
J: TRBJ2-3
CDR3: ASSHRDSSTDTQY

V: TRBV29-1
J: TRBJ2-3
CDR3: SVGLTTDTQY

V: TRBV7-8
J: TRBJ2-5
CDR3: ASSYRDPRSRIQETQY

V: TRBV9
J: TRBJ1-5
CDR3: ASSVGGTSNQPQH

V: TRBV29-1
J: TRBJ2-3
CDR3: SVELAFRTDTQY

V: TRBV7-9
J: TRBJ1-3
CDR3: ASSFHSGTASGNTIY

V: TRBV18
J: TRBJ1-1
CDR3: ASSPTGDNTEAF

V: TRBV7-7
J: TRBJ2-7
CDR3: ASSSRVARY

V: TRBV4-2
J: TRBJ1-4
CDR3: ASSQERTGNEKLF

V: TRBV9
J: TRBJ1-1
CDR3: ASSPRLQGANTEAF

V: TRBV7-9
J: TRBJ2-5
CDR3: ASSLKETQY

V: TRBV5-4
J: TRBJ1-6
CDR3: ASSPNGAGQFYNSPLH

V: TRBV6-5
J: TRBJ1-6
CDR3: ASSYESDNSPLH

V: TRBV5-1
J: TRBJ1-4
CDR3: ASSLAGATNEKLF